This entry features one T cell receptor (beta chain) sequence. This sample is drawn from a study of Tregs in tolerant kidney transplant recipients. Assay used: immunoSEQ multiplex PCR; TCRdb lists only in-frame clones, some missing. The data show under 100,000 clones, just over 90% seen once. The sequence was collected from a human donor in good health. Sequencing was carried out using CD8+ T cells from blood.

The CDR3 DNA reads as TGTGCCAGCAGCGACAGGGGGCATCCACAAGAGACCCAGTACTTC. Amino acids: CASSDRGHPQETQYF. The V call is TRBV7-9, the J call TRBJ2-5, with TRBD1 matching over 10 bases. The germline gives CDR1 SEHNR, CDR2 FQNEAQ (reference sequence). J was trimmed by 2 bases and V by 5 bases; bases with no gene match: 5. The CDR3 has 15 residues. Based on the CDR3 plus reference TRBV7-9 and TRBJ2-5, the full variable domain is DTGVSQNPRHKITKRGQNVTFRCDPISEHNRLYWYRQTLGQGPEFLTYFQNEAQLEKSRLLSDRFSAERPKGSFSTLEIQRTEQGDSAMYLCASSDRGHPQETQYFGPGTRLLVL.